The 5 T cell receptor beta chains given below trace back to one sample, sequenced in a study of PD-1 blockade in mismatch repair-deficient tumors. Clones were read by immunoSEQ multiplex PCR, and TCRdb kept only the in-frame ones, dropping some. The sample lists 13,000 to 15,000 clones; 84% were seen once. Here the sequenced sample was PBMCs, taken less than 15 weeks after starting pembrolizumab. Every receptor here comes from an adult with mismatch repair-deficient cancer.

The rearrangement links TRBV6-1 to TRBJ2-7, with a weak D call TRBD2 (5 bases). This CDR3 is 14 amino acids long. CDR1 is MNHNS and CDR2 is SASEGT in the germline V gene. The V end lost 4 bases, the J end lost 0 bases, and 10 bases lay between the germline ends. The CDR3 sequence: CASSAAGNSYEQYF. The CDR3 bases are TGTGCCAGCAGTGCGGCGGGCAACTCCTACGAGCAGTACTTC.

The chain has TRBV30 and TRBJ1-2, with 8 bases that match TRBD1. V was pared by 3 bases and J by 5 bases, with 5 bases of the junction left unmatched. The CDR3 is made up of 13 amino acids. CDR1 GTSNPN and CDR2 SVGIG come from the germline V gene (reference sequence). CDR3 sequence (DNA): TGTGCCTGGAGCACCTACAGGGGGTATGGCTACACCTTC. Translating gives CAWSTYRGYGYTF. The full variable domain, completed using reference TRBV30 and TRBJ1-2, is SQTIHQWPATLVQPVGSPLSLECTVEGTSNPNLYWYRQAAGRGLQLLFYSVGIGQISSEVPQNLSASRPQDRQFILSSKKLLLSDSGFYLCAWSTYRGYGYTFGSGTRLTVV.

J is TRBJ2-2 and V is TRBV11-2, with D hard to call. This CDR3 is built from 10 residues. In germline, CDR1 is SGHAT, CDR2 FQNNGV. The V and J ends lost 9 bases and 8 bases respectively, with 7 bases between them. The CDR3: CARTSGELFF. The CDR3 coding sequence is TGTGCCAGAACAAGTGGGGAGCTGTTTTTT.

The rearrangement links TRBV28 to TRBJ2-7; 10 bases are shared with TRBD2. Germline lookup yields CDR1 MDHEN and CDR2 SYDVKM. This CDR3 spans 13 amino acids. The J segment lost 5 bases and the V segment lost 8 bases, leaving 6 bases of the junction unmatched. For the CDR3, the DNA is TGTGCCAGCCTGCTAGCGGGAGTCGACGAGCAGTACTTC. Protein product: CASLLAGVDEQYF.

The rearrangement joins TRBV28 to TRBJ2-6, with D unresolved. V gave up 4 bases and J gave up 2 bases, with 6 bases separating them. Per germline, CDR1 MDHEN and CDR2 SYDVKM. The CDR3 contains 14 residues. CDR3 nucleotide sequence: TGTGCCAGCAGTTCTCGGGCTGGGGCCAACGTCCTGACTTTC. Protein product: CASSSRAGANVLTF.